This T cell receptor (beta chain) was profiled in a study of shared clonotypes between healthy human individuals. Broader study findings: Read depth was anticipated to influence clonotype sharing among donors.

Adults of Caucasian background living in Nashville, Tennessee made up all donors. On this clone: The target antigen is unknown. Other DNA variants within this sample encode the same CDR3.

The assay was run at deep level. Measured with immunoSEQ multiplex PCR; TCRdb has only the in-frame clones, and not every one. Of millions of clones in the sample, roughly 92% were seen once. The CDR3 length is 15 residues. Trimming cost V 1 base and J 0 bases; bases outside gene matches: 3. Germline V gene lookup returns CDR1 SGHRS and CDR2 YFSETQ. Sequencing used naive CD4+ T cells sorted from blood. Specified subset: CD45RA+ positively selected. The chain has TRBV5-1 and TRBJ2-7, with 8 bases lining up with TRBD1. This receptor was taken from a man aged 18 to 29 in good health. CDR3 sequence: CASSLTGGSSYEQYF. The CDR3 DNA is TGCGCCAGCAGCTTGACAGGGGGGAGCTCCTACGAGCAGTACTTC.